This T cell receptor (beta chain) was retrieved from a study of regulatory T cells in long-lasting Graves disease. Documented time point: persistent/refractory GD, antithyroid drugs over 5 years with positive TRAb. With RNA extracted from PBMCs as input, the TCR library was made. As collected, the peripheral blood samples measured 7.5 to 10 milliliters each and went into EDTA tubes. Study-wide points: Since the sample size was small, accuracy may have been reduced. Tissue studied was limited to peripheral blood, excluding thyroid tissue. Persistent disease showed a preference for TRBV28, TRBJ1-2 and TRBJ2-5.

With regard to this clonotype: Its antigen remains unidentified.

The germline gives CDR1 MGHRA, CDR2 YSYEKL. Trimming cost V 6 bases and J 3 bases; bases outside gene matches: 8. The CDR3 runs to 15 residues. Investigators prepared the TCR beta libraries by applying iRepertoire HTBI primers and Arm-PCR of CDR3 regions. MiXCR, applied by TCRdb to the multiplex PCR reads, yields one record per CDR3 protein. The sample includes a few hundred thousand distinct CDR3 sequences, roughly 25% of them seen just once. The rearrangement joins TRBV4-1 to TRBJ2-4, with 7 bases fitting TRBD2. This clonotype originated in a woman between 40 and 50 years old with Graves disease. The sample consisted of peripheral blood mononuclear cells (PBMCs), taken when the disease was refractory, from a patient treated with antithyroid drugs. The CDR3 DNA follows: TGCGCCAGCAGGAGCGGACTAGAAGTCAAAAACATTCAGTACTTC. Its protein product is CASRSGLEVKNIQYF.